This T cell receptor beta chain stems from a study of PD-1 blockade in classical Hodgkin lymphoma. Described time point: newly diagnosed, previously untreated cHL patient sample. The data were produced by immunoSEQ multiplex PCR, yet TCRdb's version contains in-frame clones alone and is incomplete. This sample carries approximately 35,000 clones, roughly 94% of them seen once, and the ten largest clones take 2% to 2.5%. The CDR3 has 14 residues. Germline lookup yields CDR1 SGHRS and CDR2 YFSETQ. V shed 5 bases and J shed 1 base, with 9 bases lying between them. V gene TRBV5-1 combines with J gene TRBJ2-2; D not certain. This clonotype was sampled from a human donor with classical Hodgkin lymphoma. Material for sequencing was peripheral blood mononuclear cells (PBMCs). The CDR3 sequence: CASRVTVNTGELFF. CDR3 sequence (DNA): TGCGCCAGCAGAGTTACTGTGAACACCGGGGAGCTGTTTTTT.